These 6 T cell receptor beta chains originate from one sample sequenced in a study of T cell repertoires in cytomegalovirus infection (dated by TCRdb to between 2017 and 2020). This sample's treatment or condition label indicates: in vitro stimulation with specific CMV peptide epitopes to enrich CMV-specific T cells. No antigen is known for these receptors. The listed sequencing device is Illumina HiSeq 1500. The public reads were reanalyzed by TCRdb: fastp trimming at Q25, MiXCR alignment, in-frame beta chains only. For every CDR3 protein sequence, its rows merge into one entry that carries the most common genes and DNA. In this sample the table shows about 770,000 distinct CDR3 sequences, approximately 32% of which occur a single time. The ten largest clones take up around 14% of the sample. The sample was cultured CD8+ T cells from PBMCs, taken from culture after CMV antigen stimulation. The receptors derive from a human donor in good health (CMV status not recorded). Some clones in this sample may be carry-over from other donors' samples.

This clonotype was counted many times. The CDR3 coding sequence is TGTGCCAGCAGCTCTCCGCCCGCAGGGCCAAGGGGGGAGACCCAGTACTTC. It is translated as CASSSPPAGPRGETQYF. The genes are TRBV7-6 and TRBJ2-5, with a weak D call TRBD1 (6 bases). The CDR3 has 17 residues. Trimming stripped 4 bases from V and 5 bases from J, with 23 bases between. Germline loops: CDR1 SGHVS, CDR2 FNYEAQ.

This clonotype was observed a single time. The chain combines TRBV4-1 with TRBJ2-7; TRBD1 aligns across 7 bases. The length of the CDR3 is 15 residues. Germline CDR1 reads MGHRA; CDR2 reads YSYEKL. V lost 2 bases, J lost 5 bases, and 9 bases stayed unmatched. The CDR3 sequence is CASSQQDRETDEQYF. DNA of the CDR3: TGCGCCAGCAGCCAACAAGACAGGGAGACCGACGAGCAGTACTTC.

This chain's CDR3 is CAISELQSGGPGYGYTF. The CDR3 DNA follows: TGTGCCATCAGTGAGCTCCAGAGCGGGGGCCCGGGCTATGGCTACACCTTC. The V call is TRBV10-3, the J call TRBJ1-2; D perhaps matches TRBD1 (6 bases). The V end lost 2 bases, the J end lost 4 bases, and 20 bases lay between the germline ends. The CDR3 sequence is 17 residues long. The V gene's germline CDR1 is ENHRY and CDR2 SYGVKD.

The V and J genes are TRBV4-3 and TRBJ2-1, with D perhaps assigned TRBD1 or TRBD2 (6 bases each). CDR3 length: 14 amino acids. The V gene lost 2 bases and the J gene lost 2 bases, with 7 bases spanning the gap. In germline, CDR1 is LGHNA, CDR2 YSLEER. CDR3 sequence (DNA): TGCGCCAGCAGCCAACGGGGGCCCTACAATGAGCAGTTCTTC. Translation: CASSQRGPYNEQFF.

This clonotype came up many times. The chain is built from TRBV7-2 and TRBJ2-1; D may match TRBD1 or TRBD2 (5 bases each). Trimming took 5 bases from V and 3 from J, leaving 17 bases between them. The V gene's germline CDR1 is SGHTA and CDR2 FQGNSA. This CDR3 has 16 amino acids. This chain's CDR3 is CASSPVGVGDYNEQFF. The CDR3 DNA is TGTGCCAGCAGCCCAGTGGGGGTAGGGGACTACAATGAGCAGTTCTTC.

The chain recombines TRBV12-3 or TRBV12-4 with TRBJ2-7; no clear D. The V end was cut by 7 bases, the J end by 3 bases, with 10 bases between. The CDR3 is 12 residues long. The CDR3, as DNA: TGTGCCAGCAAAAGGCAAAACTACGAGCAGTACTTC. Translated, it gives CASKRQNYEQYF.